Following are 32 T cell receptor beta chains from one sample sequenced in a study of monozygotic twins with cystic fibrosis. Assay: immunoSEQ multiplex PCR; the TCRdb copy retains only in-frame clones and omits some. The sample lists 22,000 or so clones; about 87% were seen once. Sequences were obtained from blood. The receptors derive from a woman under 40 with cystic fibrosis.

This chain links TRBV7-6 with TRBJ2-7; weak D call: TRBD2 (6 bases). This CDR3 contains 14 residues. CDR1 and CDR2 from the germline V gene are SGHVS and FNYEAQ. V shed 5 bases and J shed 3 bases, with 14 bases lying between them. The CDR3 reads CASSPPGGNYEQYF. In DNA form, the CDR3 reads TGTGCCAGCAGCCCTCCTGGAGGGAACTACGAGCAGTACTTC.

The chain joins TRBV14 to TRBJ2-7; possibly TRBD2 for D (7 bases). This CDR3 has 15 amino acids. CDR1 is SGHDN and CDR2 is FVKESK in the germline V gene. Trimming stripped 4 bases from V and 6 bases from J, with 19 bases between. CDR3 sequence (DNA): TGTGCCAGCAGCCCCCTGGGCGGGGGCATAGGCGAGCAGTACTTC. Its protein is CASSPLGGGIGEQYF.

V and J are TRBV19 and TRBJ1-5, with D perhaps matching TRBD1 (6 bases). Trimming removed 6 bases from V and 0 bases from J, with 12 bases in between. Germline CDR1 and CDR2: LNHDA and SQIVND (reference sequence). This CDR3 is 15 amino acids long. Written as DNA, the CDR3 is TGTGCCAGTAGCAATACAGGGTATAGCAATCAGCCCCAGCATTTT. As protein: CASSNTGYSNQPQHF.

The chain recombines TRBV18 with TRBJ2-5; 7 nucleotides match TRBD2. The V segment lost 3 bases and the J segment 1 base; nucleotides outside the gene matches: 11. There are 17 residues in the CDR3. CDR1 and CDR2 (germline): KGHSH, LQKENI. The CDR3: CASSPWQATGGQETQYF. The CDR3 nucleotides read TGTGCCAGCTCACCTTGGCAGGCCACGGGGGGCCAAGAGACCCAGTACTTC.

The CDR3 DNA is TGTGCCAGCTCACCACCAGGAATTAGTTACGAGCAGTACTTC. Protein sequence: CASSPPGISYEQYF. The V call is TRBV18, the J call TRBJ2-7; no clear D. The CDR3 is 14 residues long. Trimming left V 0 bases short and J 4 bases short, with 10 bases between. Germline assignment: CDR1 KGHSH and CDR2 LQKENI.

The chain couples TRBV29-1 to TRBJ2-1, with 8 bases aligning to TRBD1. Germline loops: CDR1 SQVTM, CDR2 ANQGSEA. Trimming removed 6 bases from V and 0 bases from J; junction bases left unmatched: 13. The CDR3 is 17 residues long. The CDR3 region has the DNA TGCAGCGTCGAACTCCCAAAACAGGGGGTCTCCTACAATGAGCAGTTCTTC. Its protein product is CSVELPKQGVSYNEQFF.

The rearrangement joins TRBV6-5 to TRBJ1-1; D not certain. The V and J ends lost 5 bases and 1 base respectively, with 11 bases between them. The CDR3 loop spans 14 amino acids. Germline values: CDR1 MNHEY, CDR2 SVGAGI. CDR3 bases: TGTGCCAGCAGTACTCCTAGGAGGAACACTGAAGCTTTCTTT. It is translated as CASSTPRRNTEAFF.

The chain joins TRBV5-5 to TRBJ2-3, with D perhaps matching TRBD1 (6 bases). The CDR3 spans 17 residues. V lost 4 bases, J lost 1 base, and 19 bases lay in between. Germline-derived CDR1 and CDR2 are SGHKS and YYEKEE (reference sequence). The CDR3 loop reads CASSPIVTGWGTDTQYF. Written as DNA, the CDR3 is TGTGCCAGCAGCCCTATTGTGACAGGTTGGGGCACAGATACGCAGTATTTT.

This chain connects TRBV28 to TRBJ1-6; D is undetermined. CDR1 is MDHEN, CDR2 SYDVKM, per germline. Trimming left V 3 bases short and J 7 bases short, with 10 bases between. The CDR3 is 14 residues long. CDR3 nucleotides: TGTGCCAGCAGTTTCTACAGCCTGAATTCACCCCTCCACTTT. This encodes CASSFYSLNSPLHF. Full variable domain (outside the CDR3, taken from reference TRBV28 and TRBJ1-6): DVKVTQSSRYLVKRTGEKVFLECVQDMDHENMFWYRQDPGLGLRLIYFSYDVKMKEKGDIPEGYSVSREKKERFSLILESASTNQTSMYLCASSFYSLNSPLHFGNGTRLTVT.

V gene TRBV4-3 combines with J gene TRBJ2-6; D is possibly TRBD1 (6 bases). CDR3 length: 17 amino acids. Trimming pared 4 bases from V and 4 bases from J, leaving 17 bases between. CDR1 and CDR2 from the germline V gene are LGHNA and YSLEER. The CDR3 sequence is CASSPDRSLGGANVLTF. Written as DNA, the CDR3 is TGCGCCAGCAGCCCCGACAGGTCCCTTGGAGGGGCCAACGTCCTGACTTTC.

This chain joins TRBV10-3 and TRBJ1-4, with D uncertain. In germline, CDR1 is ENHRY, CDR2 SYGVKD. CDR3 length: 13 residues. The V end was cut by 3 bases, the J end by 8 bases, with 10 bases between. CDR3 protein: CAISDGEGEKLFF. DNA for the CDR3: TGTGCCATCAGTGACGGGGAGGGAGAAAAACTGTTTTTT.

J is TRBJ2-1 and V is TRBV7-9; D is undetermined. The CDR3 is 13 amino acids. Per germline, CDR1 SEHNR and CDR2 FQNEAQ (reference sequence). Trimming took 7 bases from V and 3 from J, leaving 10 bases between them. DNA of the CDR3: TGTGCCAGCATCCCTTTACGCTACAATGAGCAGTTCTTC. As protein: CASIPLRYNEQFF.

This chain's CDR3 is CASSAQGGQGRYEQFF. Written as DNA, the CDR3 is TGTGCCAGCAGTGCTCAAGGGGGACAGGGAAGGTATGAGCAGTTCTTC. This chain links TRBV25-1 with TRBJ2-1; 9 nucleotides line up with TRBD1. Germline lookup yields CDR1 MGHDK and CDR2 SYGVNS. With V trimmed by 4 bases and J by 8 bases, 12 bases remained unmatched. The length of the CDR3 is 16 residues.

The genes are TRBV4-1 and TRBJ2-2; D ambiguous. V shed 5 bases and J shed 0 bases, with 16 bases lying between them. The CDR3 covers 17 residues. Looked up from germline, CDR1 is MGHRA and CDR2 is YSYEKL. CDR3 bases: TGCGCCAGCAGCACACGAAGGGCAGACTCGAACACCGGGGAGCTGTTTTTT. Its protein product is CASSTRRADSNTGELFF.

The V call is TRBV19, the J call TRBJ2-1; D uncertain. Germline CDR1 LNHDA, CDR2 SQIVND (reference sequence). Trimming pared 2 bases from V and 10 bases from J, leaving 12 bases between. The CDR3 spans 13 residues. CDR3 in amino acids: CASSIRSAREQFF. The CDR3 DNA follows: TGTGCCAGTAGTATACGGTCAGCTAGGGAGCAGTTCTTC.

The rearrangement joins TRBV7-9 to TRBJ2-3; D is uncertain. Germline values: CDR1 SEHNR, CDR2 FQNEAQ (reference sequence). The CDR3 contains 14 residues. Between the trimmed V and J ends, which lost 2 bases and 3 bases, there was a span of 9 bases. The CDR3 here is CASSLSISTDTQYF. CDR3 in DNA: TGTGCCAGCAGCTTATCTATTTCGACAGATACGCAGTATTTT.

This clone was counted only a few times. CDR3 in amino acids: CASSLAGGMAGELFF. The CDR3 DNA reads as TGTGCCAGCAGTCTAGCGGGGGGTATGGCCGGGGAGCTGTTTTTT. This chain joins TRBV6-5 and TRBJ2-2; TRBD2 aligns across 11 bases. Per germline, CDR1 MNHEY and CDR2 SVGAGI. CDR3 length: 15 amino acids. V trimming: 5 bases; J trimming: 6 bases; junction bases outside the gene matches: 5.

V and J are TRBV4-1 and TRBJ1-1, with D unresolved. The germline CDR1 and CDR2 sequences are MGHRA and YSYEKL. V shed 0 bases and J shed 4 bases, with 12 bases lying between them. The CDR3 extends over 15 amino acids. This CDR3 reads CASSQEAVDRTEAFF. The CDR3 region has the DNA TGCGCCAGCAGCCAAGAAGCGGTGGACCGCACTGAAGCTTTCTTT.

V is TRBV4-3 and J is TRBJ1-6, with TRBD1 matching 9 bases. Trimming removed 4 bases from V and 8 bases from J; junction bases left unmatched: 6. CDR1 is LGHNA, CDR2 YSLEER, per germline. The CDR3 totals 15 residues. The DNA of the CDR3 is TGCGCCAGCAGCCCCGGGACAGGGAGGGATTCACCCCTCCACTTT. Amino acid sequence: CASSPGTGRDSPLHF.

CDR3 loop: CSVADRYGYTF. Here the CDR3 DNA reads TGCAGCGTAGCGGACCGCTATGGCTACACCTTC. The V call is TRBV29-1, the J call TRBJ1-2; unclear D gene. The CDR3 extends over 11 amino acids. Trimming cost V 6 bases and J 4 bases, with 9 bases left between them. CDR1 is SQVTM and CDR2 is ANQGSEA in the germline V gene.

In its sample, this clone was seen once. The genes are TRBV5-1 and TRBJ2-5; D gene ambiguous. Germline assignment: CDR1 SGHRS and CDR2 YFSETQ. V was clipped by 2 bases and J by 5 bases, with 13 bases between them. CDR3 size: 14 residues. The CDR3 bases are TGCGCCAGCAGCTTCGCTTCGAGTCTTGAGACCCAGTACTTC. Its protein is CASSFASSLETQYF.

This clone was picked up a small number of times. This chain joins TRBV2 and TRBJ2-7; 8 bases match TRBD1. Losses at the gene ends were 6 bases for V and 2 bases for J; bases not matched to a gene: 3. The CDR3 has 13 residues. Germline CDR1 SNHLY, CDR2 FYNNEI. Here the CDR3 reads CASRWTGPYEQYF. The CDR3 DNA sequence: TGTGCCAGCAGGTGGACAGGGCCCTACGAGCAGTACTTC.

The gene calls are TRBV6-5 and TRBJ1-6; possible D gene TRBD1, 6 bases. V lost 0 bases and J 9 bases, leaving 15 bases between the germline ends. CDR3 length: 16 amino acids. Germline V lookup: CDR1 MNHEY, CDR2 SVGAGI. CDR3 DNA: TGTGCCAGCAGTTACTCGATTAGGACAGTAACTTCACCCCTCCACTTT. Amino acid sequence: CASSYSIRTVTSPLHF.

The chain links TRBV5-1 to TRBJ1-6; 7 nucleotides agree with TRBD1. Germline CDR1 reads SGHRS; CDR2 reads YFSETQ. The V gene end was trimmed by 0 bases and the J gene end by 7 bases; junction bases not matched to a gene: 4. This CDR3 contains 15 residues. CDR3 region: CASSLGGGQNSPLHF. DNA for the CDR3: TGCGCCAGCAGCTTGGGAGGGGGACAGAATTCACCCCTCCACTTT.

This sequence joins TRBV9 and TRBJ2-6, with D unresolved. CDR3 size: 16 residues. Trimming removed 0 bases at V and 0 bases at J, with 7 bases between. Germline CDR1 is SGDLS and CDR2 is YYNGEE. CDR3 nucleotides: TGTGCCAGCAGCGTAGATGTATCCTCTGGGGCCAACGTCCTGACTTTC. Its protein is CASSVDVSSGANVLTF. The full variable domain, in which reference TRBV9 and TRBJ2-6 provide the parts outside the CDR3, is DSGVTQTPKHLITATGQRVTLRCSPRSGDLSVYWYQQSLDQGLQFLIQYYNGEERAKGNILERFSAQQFPDLHSELNLSSLELGDSALYFCASSVDVSSGANVLTFGAGSRLTVL.

The gene calls are TRBV10-3 and TRBJ1-3; D is ambiguous. The CDR3 spans 18 residues. Germline assignment: CDR1 ENHRY and CDR2 SYGVKD. Trimming cost V 7 bases and J 2 bases, with 24 bases left between them. Written as DNA, the CDR3 is TGTGCCATCACCCCTGGGAGGTCTACCCAAGGGACTGGAAACACCATATATTTT. This encodes CAITPGRSTQGTGNTIYF.

The chain carries TRBV6-1 and TRBJ2-7; possibly TRBD1 for D (6 bases). The germline V gene has CDR1 MNHNS and CDR2 SASEGT. The CDR3 length is 16 residues. Trimming took off 3 bases at V and 2 bases at J, with 17 bases between the two ends. The CDR3 nucleotides read TGTGCCAGCAGTGAGAAGACAGGCTCGGCAACCTACGAGCAGTACTTC. It translates to CASSEKTGSATYEQYF.

The chain carries TRBV7-6 and TRBJ1-6; the D gene is possibly TRBD1 (6 bases). CDR3 length: 14 amino acids. Germline V gives CDR1 SGHVS, CDR2 FNYEAQ. V lost 3 bases, J lost 8 bases, and 11 bases lay in between. CDR3 amino acids: CASSLGGADSPLHF. DNA for the CDR3: TGTGCCAGCAGCTTGGGGGGGGCTGATTCACCCCTCCACTTT.

The chain carries TRBV4-1 and TRBJ2-6; no definite D call. Trimming removed 0 bases from V and 0 bases from J, with 6 bases in between. The CDR3 length is 16 residues. The germline V gene has CDR1 MGHRA and CDR2 YSYEKL. CDR3 coding DNA: TGCGCCAGCAGCCAAGATGGCCGCTCTGGGGCCAACGTCCTGACTTTC. Protein product: CASSQDGRSGANVLTF.

This chain links TRBV19 with TRBJ1-5; TRBD1 aligns across 8 bases. Per germline, CDR1 LNHDA and CDR2 SQIVND (reference sequence). V dropped 5 bases and J dropped 5; count of bases not matched to a gene: 5. The CDR3 extends over 14 amino acids. The CDR3 sequence is CASSGQGRYQPQHF. CDR3 nucleotides: TGTGCCAGTAGTGGACAGGGTAGATATCAGCCCCAGCATTTT. The variable domain in full, with the rest retrieved from reference TRBV19 and TRBJ1-5, is DGGITQSPKYLFRKEGQNVTLSCEQNLNHDAMYWYRQDPGQGLRLIYYSQIVNDFQKGDIAEGYSVSREKKESFPLTVTSAQKNPTAFYLCASSGQGRYQPQHFGDGTRLSIL.

This clone came up a few times. The V and J genes are TRBV6-5 and TRBJ1-2; D is possibly TRBD1 (5 bases). The CDR3 extends over 15 amino acids. Germline V gives CDR1 MNHEY, CDR2 SVGAGI. Between the trimmed V and J ends, which lost 4 bases and 8 bases, there was a span of 20 bases. CDR3 sequence reads: CASSSDPGTSRGYTF. The CDR3 DNA sequence: TGTGCCAGCAGTTCCGATCCAGGGACCTCAAGGGGCTACACCTTC.

This chain links TRBV7-2 with TRBJ1-1; D remains unclear. CDR3 length: 15 amino acids. With 1 base removed from V and 1 base from J, the gap between germline ends came to 10 bases. Germline V gene data show CDR1 as SGHTA and CDR2 as FQGNSA. The CDR3 nucleotides read TGTGCCAGCAGCTTAGTCAGGACGGCGAACACTGAAGCTTTCTTT. Its protein product is CASSLVRTANTEAFF.